A single T cell receptor (beta chain) is shown here with its context. The antigen is unknown. This entry comes from a study of T cell repertoires in cytomegalovirus infection. Study-wide results and limits: Using cumulative public TCR beta family frequency, the authors identified those who carried CMV together with the relevant HLA.

In TCRdb, the reads were re-called with MiXCR into one record per CDR3 protein. The sample records 750,000 to 900,000 distinct CDR3 sequences, 25% to 35% being singletons. The CDR3 contains 14 residues. The V and J ends lost 4 bases and 3 bases, in that order; junction bases with no gene match: 5. In germline, CDR1 is SEHNR, CDR2 FQNEAQ (reference sequence). The receptor was isolated from a human donor in good health (CMV status not recorded). Some clones in this sample may be carry-over from other donors' samples. The genes are TRBV7-9 and TRBJ2-7; 8 bases line up with TRBD1. The sample was cultured CD8+ T cells from PBMCs, taken from culture after CMV antigen stimulation. The CDR3, as DNA: TGTGCCAGCAGCTCACCGGGACAGGACTACGAGCAGTACTTC. It yields the protein CASSSPGQDYEQYF.